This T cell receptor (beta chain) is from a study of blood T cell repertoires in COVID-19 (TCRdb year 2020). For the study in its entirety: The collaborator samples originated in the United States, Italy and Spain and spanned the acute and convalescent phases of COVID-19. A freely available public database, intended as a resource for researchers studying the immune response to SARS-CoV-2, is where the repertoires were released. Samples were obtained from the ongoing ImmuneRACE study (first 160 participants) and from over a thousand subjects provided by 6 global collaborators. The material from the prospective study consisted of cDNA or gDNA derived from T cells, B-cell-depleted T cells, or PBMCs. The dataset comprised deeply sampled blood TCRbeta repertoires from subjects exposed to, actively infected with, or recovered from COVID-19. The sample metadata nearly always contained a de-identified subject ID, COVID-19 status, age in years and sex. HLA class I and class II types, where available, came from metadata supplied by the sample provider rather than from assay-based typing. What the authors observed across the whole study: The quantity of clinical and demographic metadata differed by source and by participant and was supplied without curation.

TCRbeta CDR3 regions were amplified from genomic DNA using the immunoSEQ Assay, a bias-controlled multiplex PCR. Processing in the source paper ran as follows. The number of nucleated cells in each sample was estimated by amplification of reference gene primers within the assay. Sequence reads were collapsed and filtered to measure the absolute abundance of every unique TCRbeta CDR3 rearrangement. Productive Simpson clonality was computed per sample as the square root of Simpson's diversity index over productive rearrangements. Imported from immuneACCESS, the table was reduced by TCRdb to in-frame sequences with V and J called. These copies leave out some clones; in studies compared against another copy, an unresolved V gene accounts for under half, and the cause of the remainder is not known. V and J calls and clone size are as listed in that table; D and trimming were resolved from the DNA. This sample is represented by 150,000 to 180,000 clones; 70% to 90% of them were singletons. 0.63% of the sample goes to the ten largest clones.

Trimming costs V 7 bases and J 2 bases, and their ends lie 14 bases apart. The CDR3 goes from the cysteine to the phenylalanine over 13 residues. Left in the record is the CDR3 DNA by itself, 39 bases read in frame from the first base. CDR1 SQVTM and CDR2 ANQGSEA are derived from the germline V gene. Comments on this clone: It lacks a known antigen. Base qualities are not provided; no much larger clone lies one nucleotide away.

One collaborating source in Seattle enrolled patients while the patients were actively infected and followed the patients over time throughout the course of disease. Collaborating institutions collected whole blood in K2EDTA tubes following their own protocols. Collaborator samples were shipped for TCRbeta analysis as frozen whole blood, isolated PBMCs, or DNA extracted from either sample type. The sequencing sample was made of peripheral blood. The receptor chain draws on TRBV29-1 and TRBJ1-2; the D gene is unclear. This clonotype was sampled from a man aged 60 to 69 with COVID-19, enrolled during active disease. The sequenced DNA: TGCAGCGCCCCGCAGGCGGGAAACTATGGCTACACCTTC. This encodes CSAPQAGNYGYTF. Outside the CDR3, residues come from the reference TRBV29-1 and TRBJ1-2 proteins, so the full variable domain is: SAVISQKPSRDICQRGTSLTIQCQVDSQVTMMFWYRQQPGQSLTLIATANQGSEATYESGFVIDKFPISRPNLTFSTLTVSNMSPEDSSIYLCSAPQAGNYGYTFGSGTRLTVV.